This T cell receptor (beta chain) comes out of a study of OX40 agonist ivuxolimab in advanced cancers. Overall study: At around 83% male, the cohort had a mean age of 60 years, ranging from roughly 20 to 80.

Any history of autoimmune disease or systemic immunosuppression disqualified patients. Data came from immunoSEQ multiplex PCR; TCRdb stores just in-frame clones and leaves some out. The sample includes tens of thousands of clones, roughly nine tenths of them seen just once. CDR1 and CDR2 from the germline V gene are ENHRY and SYGVKD. The CDR3 covers 15 residues. The trim removed 5 bases at V and 3 bases at J, leaving 5 bases unmatched. This chain uses TRBV10-3 with TRBJ2-3, with 10 bases lining up with TRBD2. This clonotype was obtained from an adult with an advanced solid tumor such as melanoma, head and neck, liver or kidney cancer. This specimen consisted of CD4+ or CD8+ T cells sorted from blood, obtained in a trial of the OX40 agonist ivuxolimab. DNA of the CDR3: TGTGCCATCAGTCTAGCGGGAGTGGGTACAGATACGCAGTATTTT. This codes for CAISLAGVGTDTQYF.